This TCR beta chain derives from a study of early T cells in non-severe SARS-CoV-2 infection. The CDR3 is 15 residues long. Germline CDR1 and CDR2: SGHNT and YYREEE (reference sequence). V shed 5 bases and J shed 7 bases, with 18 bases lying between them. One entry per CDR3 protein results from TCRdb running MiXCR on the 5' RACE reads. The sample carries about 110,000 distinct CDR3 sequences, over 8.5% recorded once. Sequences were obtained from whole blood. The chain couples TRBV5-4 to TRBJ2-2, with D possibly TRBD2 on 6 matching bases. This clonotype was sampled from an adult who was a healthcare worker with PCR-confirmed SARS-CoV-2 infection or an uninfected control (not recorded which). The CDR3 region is CASRGPGVPDGELFF. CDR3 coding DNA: TGTGCCAGCAGGGGGCCGGGGGTTCCGGACGGGGAGCTGTTTTTT.